This T cell receptor (beta chain) is from a study of blood T cell repertoires in COVID-19. Across the whole study: Some COVID-19 samples were acute and others convalescent; all came from the United States, Italy and Spain. The cDNA or gDNA used as material had been derived from T cells, B-cell-depleted T cells, or PBMCs.

Per the original data handling: Estimation of nucleated cell counts relied on the amplification of reference gene primers. Clones were sequenced by immunoSEQ multiplex PCR, and TCRdb holds only the in-frame ones, with some missing. V, J and clone size derive from that table, while D and trimming were established from the DNA sequence. Of about 80,000 clones listed, 82% were seen once; the top ten hold approximately 12%. Germline V gene sequence: CDR1 SGHAT, CDR2 FQNNGV. V lost 2 bases to trimming and J lost 5 bases; unmatched junction nucleotides: 7. The CDR3 loop spans 15 amino acids. This TCR was recovered from a man older than 75 with acute or convalescent COVID-19. The chain links TRBV11-2 to TRBJ2-5; 8 positions match TRBD2. The sequencing input was peripheral blood. The CDR3 DNA reads TGTGCCAGCAGCTTACGTACGGGACTAGATGAGACCCAGTACTTC. This gives the protein CASSLRTGLDETQYF.